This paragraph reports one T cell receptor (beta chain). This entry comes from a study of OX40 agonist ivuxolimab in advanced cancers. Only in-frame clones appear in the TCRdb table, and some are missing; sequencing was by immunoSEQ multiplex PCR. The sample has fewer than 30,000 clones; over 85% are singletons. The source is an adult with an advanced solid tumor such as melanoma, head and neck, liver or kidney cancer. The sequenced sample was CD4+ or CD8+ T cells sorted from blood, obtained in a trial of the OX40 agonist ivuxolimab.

Here the CDR3 DNA reads TGTGCCAGCAGCCCCGGTTGGACAGGGGGGAATACGCAGTATTTT. It specifies CASSPGWTGGNTQYF. The chain uses TRBV7-9 and TRBJ2-3; 10 nucleotides align to TRBD1. After removal of 5 bases from V and 7 bases from J, the junction contained 9 bases not matched to a gene. The length of the CDR3 is 15 residues. CDR1 is SEHNR, CDR2 FQNEAQ, per germline (reference sequence).